The 26 T cell receptor beta chains below were found in one sample sequenced in a study of immune evolution from preneoplasia to lung adenocarcinoma. Sequenced by immunoSEQ multiplex PCR; TCRdb stores in-frame clones only, minus some. The sample has 35,000 or so clones, 74% seen once. Sequencing was carried out using FFPE invasive lung adenocarcinoma tissue. The receptors here all came from a person in their 60s with lung adenocarcinoma.

The chain joins TRBV11-2 to TRBJ2-3, with D possibly matching TRBD2 (6 bases). V was cut by 3 bases and J by 0 bases, with 10 bases left in between. The CDR3 contains 15 residues. Looked up from germline, CDR1 is SGHAT and CDR2 is FQNNGV. The CDR3, as DNA: TGTGCCAGCAGCTTTTCGGGACTTAGCACAGATACGCAGTATTTT. Amino acid sequence: CASSFSGLSTDTQYF.

This clone came up a few times. The chain links TRBV18 to TRBJ1-3; D not resolved. The CDR3 contains 13 residues. V lost 10 bases to trimming and J lost 4 bases, with 14 bases between them. Per the germline V gene, CDR1 is KGHSH and CDR2 is LQKENI. CDR3 region: CATGRKGGNTIYF. The CDR3 DNA follows: TGTGCCACCGGCCGAAAGGGAGGAAACACCATATATTTT.

The rearrangement uses TRBV27 and TRBJ2-1; D is uncertain. Looked up from germline, CDR1 is MNHEY and CDR2 is SMNVEV (reference sequence). The V end was cut by 2 bases, the J end by 7 bases, with 24 bases between. CDR3 length: 18 amino acids. For the CDR3, the DNA is TGTGCCAGCAGTTTACTCTCGTATGCCCAACGAAGGATGAATGAGCAGTTCTTC. Amino acids: CASSLLSYAQRRMNEQFF.

V and J are TRBV28 and TRBJ1-5; the match to TRBD1 covers 7 bases. Germline V gene data show CDR1 as MDHEN and CDR2 as SYDVKM. This CDR3 is built from 17 residues. Germline trimming cut 4 bases from V and 6 bases from J; bases unmatched to any gene: 15. The DNA of the CDR3 is TGTGCCAGCAGTTCGACAGGGATGTATAGTTCGGGTCAGCCCCAGCATTTT. Its translation is CASSSTGMYSSGQPQHF.

This clone was detected a few times. The V gene is TRBV28, the J gene TRBJ2-7, with D possibly matching TRBD1 (5 bases). The germline gives CDR1 MDHEN, CDR2 SYDVKM. The CDR3 contains 15 residues. The V and J ends lost 5 bases and 4 bases respectively, with 18 bases between them. The CDR3 region is CASSIPRQGKYEQYF. The CDR3 coding sequence is TGTGCCAGCAGTATACCCCGCCAGGGCAAGTACGAGCAGTACTTC. The full variable domain, in which reference TRBV28 and TRBJ2-7 provide the parts outside the CDR3, is DVKVTQSSRYLVKRTGEKVFLECVQDMDHENMFWYRQDPGLGLRLIYFSYDVKMKEKGDIPEGYSVSREKKERFSLILESASTNQTSMYLCASSIPRQGKYEQYFGPGTRLTVT.

The gene calls are TRBV11-2 and TRBJ2-7; possible D gene TRBD2, 5 bases. V dropped 5 bases and J dropped 0 bases, with 14 bases sitting between them. The length of the CDR3 is 15 residues. Germline lookup yields CDR1 SGHAT and CDR2 FQNNGV. CDR3 sequence (DNA): TGTGCCAGCAGCCCAGTTGACGGAGGCTCCTACGAGCAGTACTTC. Protein sequence: CASSPVDGGSYEQYF. Full variable domain (missing parts from reference TRBV11-2 and TRBJ2-7): EAGVAQSPRYKIIEKRQSVAFWCNPISGHATLYWYQQILGQGPKLLIQFQNNGVVDDSQLPKDRFSAERLKGVDSTLKIQPAKLEDSAVYLCASSPVDGGSYEQYFGPGTRLTVT.

Comments on this clone: The CDR3 carries no conserved terminal phenylalanine or tryptophan, so it likely arises from a read error. The chain is built from TRBV7-2 and TRBJ2-7, with D tentatively TRBD2 (5 bases). Trimming pared 0 bases from V and 4 bases from J, leaving 10 bases between. Germline lookup yields CDR1 SGHTA and CDR2 FQGNSA. The CDR3 runs to 14 residues. CDR3 loop: CASSLAGRTYEQYS. The CDR3 DNA reads TGTGCCAGCAGCTTAGCGGGCAGGACTTACGAGCAGTACTCC.

The chain links TRBV7-9 to TRBJ2-1; TRBD2 agrees at 7 bases. The CDR3 runs 14 residues. After removal of 1 base from V and 4 bases from J, the junction contained 1 base not matched to a gene. CDR1 and CDR2 (germline): SEHNR, FQNEAQ (reference sequence). CDR3 protein: CASSLGGLYNEQFF. The CDR3 DNA reads as TGTGCCAGCAGCTTAGGGGGACTATACAATGAGCAGTTCTTC.

This chain links TRBV9 with TRBJ1-5; no definite D call. The CDR3 contains 13 residues. V was pared by 0 bases and J by 9 bases, with 10 bases between. CDR1 is SGDLS, CDR2 YYNGEE, per germline. CDR3 bases: TGTGCCAGCAGCGTAGGATCAGGTCCGCCCCAGCATTTT. This sequence encodes CASSVGSGPPQHF.

V gene TRBV5-4 combines with J gene TRBJ2-7; D remains unclear. With 8 bases removed from V and 4 bases from J, the gap between germline ends came to 13 bases. This CDR3 has 12 amino acids. From germline, CDR1 is SGHNT and CDR2 YYREEE (reference sequence). The CDR3 DNA reads TGTGCCAGTTCCAAATATGGGTACGAGCAGTACTTC. Its translation: CASSKYGYEQYF.

The chain joins TRBV2 to TRBJ2-7; 8 bases fit TRBD1. The V and J ends lost 4 bases and 4 bases, in that order; junction bases with no gene match: 6. This CDR3 spans 14 amino acids. From germline, CDR1 is SNHLY and CDR2 FYNNEI. CDR3 loop: CASSGTGRGYEQYF. CDR3 in DNA: TGTGCCAGCAGTGGGACAGGGAGAGGTTACGAGCAGTACTTC.

Comment on this clone: One junction end does not reproduce the germline sequence, and a read error may be involved. The chain employs TRBV23-1 and TRBJ2-7; a possible D gene is TRBD1 (8 bases). TRBV23-1 qualifies as an ORF whose function is uncertain. The CDR3 length is 19 residues. The CDR3 region has the DNA TGCGCCAGCAGGCACCATGAGGGACAGGATATCCTCGGGCGGGAGACAATAGTGTTC. This translates into CASRHHEGQDILGRETIVF.

The chain employs TRBV9 and TRBJ2-7, with 13 bases matching TRBD2. The CDR3 length is 14 residues. In germline, CDR1 is SGDLS, CDR2 YYNGEE. The V gene end was trimmed by 3 bases and the J gene end by 6 bases; junction bases not matched to a gene: 3. This CDR3 reads CASSARLAGGEQYF. The CDR3 nucleotides are TGTGCCAGCAGCGCCAGACTAGCGGGAGGCGAGCAGTACTTC.

On this clone: Sequence at one end of the junction differs from germline and may be a read error. The chain carries TRBV28 and TRBJ2-5, with a possible D match to TRBD2 (6 bases). This CDR3 is built from 11 residues. CDR1 and CDR2 from the germline V gene are MDHEN and SYDVKM. DNA for the CDR3: TGTGCCAGCAGTTCCGGGCGGGGAGTGGACTTC. Amino acid sequence: CASSSGRGVDF.

The sample holds a few counts of this clone. The chain has TRBV19 and TRBJ1-2; TRBD1 agrees at 7 bases. Looked up from germline, CDR1 is LNHDA and CDR2 is SQIVND (reference sequence). The J segment lost 1 base and the V segment lost 4 bases, leaving 6 bases of the junction unmatched. The CDR3 covers 15 residues. This CDR3 is CASSTSTGSNYGYTF. CDR3 DNA: TGTGCCAGTAGTACTTCGACAGGGAGTAACTATGGCTACACCTTC.

This clone has just one count. The rearrangement uses TRBV5-5 and TRBJ1-1; D gene uncertain. V lost 0 bases and J lost 7, with 16 bases in between. The CDR3 sequence is 15 residues long. The germline V gene has CDR1 SGHKS and CDR2 YYEKEE (reference sequence). CDR3 DNA: TGTGCCAGCAGCTTGGCTACAGACCCTGCCCTTGAAGCTTTCTTT. It specifies CASSLATDPALEAFF.

V gene TRBV19 combines with J gene TRBJ1-1; no clear D. Germline assignment: CDR1 LNHDA and CDR2 SQIVND (reference sequence). The CDR3 sequence is 14 residues long. The germline V and J ends were trimmed by 2 bases and 1 base, with 8 bases remaining between them. The CDR3 protein is CASSISGKNTEAFF. The CDR3 nucleotides read TGTGCCAGTAGTATATCCGGCAAGAACACTGAAGCTTTCTTT.

This clone appeared a single time. The CDR3 DNA reads TGTGCCAGCAGCGTTCAAGACAGAAGCTCCTACAATGAGCAGTTCTTC. It translates to CASSVQDRSSYNEQFF. The rearrangement uses TRBV9 and TRBJ2-1; D possibly corresponds to TRBD1 (5 bases). The CDR3 contains 16 residues. The V gene's germline CDR1 is SGDLS and CDR2 YYNGEE. Trimming left V 2 bases short and J 0 bases short, with 12 bases between.

This clone ranks as medium-sized. The genes are TRBV2 and TRBJ2-7, with a weak D call TRBD2 (6 bases). V gave up 1 base and J gave up 6 bases, with 13 bases separating them. Looked up from germline, CDR1 is SNHLY and CDR2 is FYNNEI. This CDR3 has 14 amino acids. This CDR3 is CASSEGRALREQYF. CDR3 in DNA: TGTGCCAGCAGTGAAGGGAGGGCCCTCCGCGAGCAGTACTTC. The full variable domain, with the rest looked up from reference TRBV2 and TRBJ2-7, is EPEVTQTPSHQVTQMGQEVILRCVPISNHLYFYWYRQILGQKVEFLVSFYNNEISEKSEIFDDQFSVERPDGSNFTLKIRSTKLEDSAMYFCASSEGRALREQYFGPGTRLTVT.

The chain recombines TRBV15 with TRBJ1-2; D gene uncertain. Germline assignment: CDR1 LNHNV and CDR2 YYDKDF (reference sequence). The CDR3 spans 13 residues. The V end lost 5 bases, the J end lost 4 bases, and 11 bases lay between the germline ends. The CDR3 loop reads CATSPPGGYGYTF. The DNA of the CDR3 is TGTGCCACCAGCCCCCCGGGAGGCTATGGCTACACCTTC.

This chain uses TRBV6-5 with TRBJ1-1, with D possibly matching TRBD1 (6 bases). Germline CDR1 and CDR2: MNHEY and SVGAGI. This CDR3 comprises 15 residues. Trimming stripped 5 bases from V and 6 bases from J, with 19 bases between. In DNA, the CDR3 is TGTGCCAGCAGTCTTGCCGGGACAAGGAGGGCTGAAGCTTTCTTT. Amino acids: CASSLAGTRRAEAFF.

The gene calls are TRBV25-1 and TRBJ2-7; D not certain. The CDR3 is 11 residues long. V lost 2 bases, J lost 2 bases, and 1 base lay in between. CDR1 is MGHDK and CDR2 is SYGVNS in the germline V gene. The CDR3 protein is CASSETYEQYF. Written as DNA, the CDR3 is TGTGCCAGCAGTGAAACCTACGAGCAGTACTTC.

This clone was seen once. V is TRBV5-6 and J is TRBJ2-1; D gene ambiguous. The CDR3 length is 13 residues. V was pared by 0 bases and J by 8 bases, with 9 bases between. Germline assignment: CDR1 SGHDT and CDR2 YYEEEE. CDR3 bases: TGTGCCAGCAGCTTGGGACTTCCCCATGAGCAGTTCTTC. Translated: CASSLGLPHEQFF.

The V gene is TRBV13, the J gene TRBJ2-2; 8 bases are a match to TRBD2. Germline V gene sequence: CDR1 PRHDT, CDR2 FYEKMQ (reference sequence). V lost 11 bases, J lost 0 bases, and 2 bases stayed unmatched. This CDR3 is 13 amino acids long. CDR3 in DNA: TGTGCCGCGGGAGGACCGAACACCGGGGAGCTGTTTTTT. Its translation is CAAGGPNTGELFF.

The gene calls are TRBV18 and TRBJ1-2; possibly TRBD1 for D (5 bases). CDR1 and CDR2 from the germline V gene are KGHSH and LQKENI. Trimming took off 3 bases at V and 6 bases at J, with 11 bases between the two ends. The CDR3 covers 13 residues. Written as DNA, the CDR3 is TGTGCCAGCTCACCTACCCCAGGGAATGGCTACACCTTC. Its protein is CASSPTPGNGYTF.

This chain connects TRBV2 to TRBJ1-5, with 7 bases fitting TRBD1. Losses at the gene ends were 7 bases for V and 5 bases for J; bases not matched to a gene: 2. The CDR3 contains 12 residues. Looked up from germline, CDR1 is SNHLY and CDR2 is FYNNEI. The CDR3: CASTGGDQPQHF. For the CDR3, the DNA is TGTGCCAGCACAGGGGGAGATCAGCCCCAGCATTTT. Based on the CDR3 plus reference TRBV2 and TRBJ1-5, the full variable domain is EPEVTQTPSHQVTQMGQEVILRCVPISNHLYFYWYRQILGQKVEFLVSFYNNEISEKSEIFDDQFSVERPDGSNFTLKIRSTKLEDSAMYFCASTGGDQPQHFGDGTRLSIL.